Listed here are 29 T cell receptor beta chains from one sample, sequenced in a study of regulatory T cells in long-lasting Graves disease (dated by TCRdb to the early 2020s). Library prep was done by multiplex PCR. Instrument on record: Illumina HiSeq 4000. To build TCR beta libraries, CDR3 regions were amplified by Arm-PCR using iRepertoire HTBI primers. TCRdb handled the public reads itself, with Q25 trimming in fastp and clone calling in MiXCR, and kept productive beta chains. Each record represents a unique CDR3 protein, reported with the most common genes and DNA among its rows. The sample table holds roughly 490,000 distinct CDR3 sequences, of which about 20% were seen once. The top ten hold under 15% of the sample. The meaning of the sample's time point label: persistent/refractory GD, antithyroid drugs over 5 years with positive TRAb. For both TCR sequencing and RNA sequencing, RNA was extracted from PBMCs using TRIzol.

Sequencing was performed on peripheral blood mononuclear cells (PBMCs), taken when the disease was refractory, from a patient treated with antithyroid drugs. These receptors originate from a female donor with Graves disease.

This clonotype was seen a few times. J is TRBJ2-1 and V is TRBV28; D unresolved. The CDR3 spans 14 residues. Germline CDR1 MDHEN, CDR2 SYDVKM. V was trimmed by 11 bases and J by 1 base, leaving 15 bases between them. Here the CDR3 reads CAVVGAISYNEQFF. The CDR3 bases are TGTGCCGTCGTGGGTGCCATTTCCTACAATGAGCAGTTCTTC.

The chain uses TRBV5-1 and TRBJ2-7, with D possibly being TRBD1 or TRBD2 (5 bases each). Germline CDR1 is SGHRS and CDR2 is YFSETQ. Trimming removed 3 bases from V and 0 bases from J, with 13 bases in between. The CDR3 extends over 15 amino acids. CDR3 sequence: CASSYGDGGSYEQYF. The CDR3 DNA reads TGCGCCAGCAGCTACGGGGATGGGGGCTCCTACGAGCAGTACTTC. Drawing the rest from reference TRBV5-1 and TRBJ2-7, the complete variable domain is KAGVTQTPRYLIKTRGQQVTLSCSPISGHRSVSWYQQTPGQGLQFLFEYFSETQRNKGNFPGRFSGRQFSNSRSEMNVSTLELGDSALYLCASSYGDGGSYEQYFGPGTRLTVT.

This clonotype was seen a few times. This chain connects TRBV10-3 to TRBJ2-5; D remains ambiguous. CDR1 ENHRY and CDR2 SYGVKD come from the germline V gene. V lost 8 bases, J lost 2 bases, and 12 bases lay in between. The CDR3 runs 13 residues. The CDR3 DNA sequence: TGTGCCATCTTAGGCGTTGATCAAGAGACCCAGTACTTC. This encodes CAILGVDQETQYF.

The genes are TRBV28 and TRBJ1-5; D possibly corresponds to TRBD1 (6 bases). V was trimmed by 2 bases and J by 7 bases, leaving 15 bases between them. The V gene's germline CDR1 is MDHEN and CDR2 SYDVKM. This CDR3 spans 15 amino acids. The CDR3 here is CASSLMGARRQPQHF. In DNA form, the CDR3 reads TGTGCCAGCAGTTTAATGGGGGCCCGCCGGCAGCCCCAGCATTTT.

The rearrangement links TRBV20-1 to TRBJ2-3, with 16 bases aligning to TRBD2. The CDR3 totals 18 residues. The germline V gene has CDR1 DFQATT and CDR2 SNEGSKA (reference sequence). V gave up 2 bases and J gave up 2 bases; unmatched junction bases: 7. The CDR3 loop is CSARLGLAGGPDTDTQYF. The CDR3 bases are TGCAGTGCTAGATTGGGACTAGCGGGAGGGCCCGACACAGATACGCAGTATTTT.

This clonotype was seen many times. This chain joins TRBV20-1 and TRBJ1-1; a weak D match, TRBD1 (5 bases). The CDR3 contains 15 residues. V lost 5 bases and J 0 bases, leaving 16 bases between the germline ends. Germline CDR1 and CDR2: DFQATT and SNEGSKA (reference sequence). CDR3 nucleotides: TGCAGTGCTCGATTACCGACAGCCATGAACACTGAAGCTTTCTTT. This encodes CSARLPTAMNTEAFF.

The chain has TRBV19 and TRBJ1-5; 8 nucleotides match TRBD1. Germline V CDR1 and CDR2: LNHDA, SQIVND (reference sequence). V lost 5 bases to trimming and J lost 5 bases; unmatched junction nucleotides: 8. This CDR3 is built from 15 residues. CDR3 DNA: TGTGCCAGTAGTTTCGGGCAGGGGGCATATCAGCCCCAGCATTTT. It is translated as CASSFGQGAYQPQHF.

Regarding this clonotype: This may be a read error: a much more frequent sequence differs by one nucleotide. V usage is TRBV20-1 and J usage is TRBJ2-5; possibly TRBD2 for D (6 bases). The CDR3 has 14 residues. The ends were cut back, 4 bases at V and 7 bases at J, with 19 bases in the middle. CDR1 is DFQATT and CDR2 is SNEGSKA in the germline V gene (reference sequence). CDR3 in DNA: TGCAGTGCTAAACCGGGACTGCGCGACGCGACCCAGTACTTC. Residues: CSAKPGLRDATQYF.

This clonotype was recorded many times. The junction departs from the called germline gene at one end, perhaps through a read error. The chain recombines TRBV2 with TRBJ1-5; D is undetermined. The germline gives CDR1 SNHLY, CDR2 FYNNEI. This CDR3 has 13 amino acids. In DNA, the CDR3 is TGTGCCAGCAGGGAAGATAGCAATCAGCCCCAGCATTTT. It codes for CASREDSNQPQHF.

There are many counts of this clonotype. CDR3 sequence (DNA): TGTGCCAGTAGTATAAGTGATCGGGACTACACCTTC. Translated, it gives CASSISDRDYTF. The chain recombines TRBV19 with TRBJ1-2, with no clear D. Germline V lookup: CDR1 LNHDA, CDR2 SQIVND (reference sequence). The length of the CDR3 is 12 residues. V gave up 2 bases and J gave up 10 bases, with 11 bases separating them.

The gene calls are TRBV5-6 and TRBJ2-7, with no clear D. Trimming shortened V by 1 base and J by 6 bases, and 8 bases separated the two germline ends. Germline CDR1 is SGHDT and CDR2 is YYEEEE. The CDR3 sequence is 12 residues long. CDR3 bases: TGTGCCAGCAGCTTGACAGCCCGCGAGCAGTACTTC. This translates into CASSLTAREQYF.

In regard to this clonotype: This may be a read error, as it is one base from a much larger clone. The chain combines TRBV28 with TRBJ2-2; D perhaps matches TRBD2 (5 bases). From germline, CDR1 is MDHEN and CDR2 SYDVKM. This CDR3 contains 15 residues. The V end lost 3 bases, the J end lost 3 bases, and 11 bases lay between the germline ends. In nucleotides, the CDR3 is TGTGCCAGCAGTTTGCAGAGGGTGGACACCGGGGAGCTGTTTTTT. Translating gives CASSLQRVDTGELFF.

This clonotype was counted at least ten times. This chain joins TRBV6-1 and TRBJ2-4; 8 bases are a match to TRBD2. This CDR3 is 15 amino acids long. J lost 6 bases, V lost 6 bases, and 10 bases had no gene match. Germline V gives CDR1 MNHNS, CDR2 SASEGT. The CDR3 nucleotides are TGTGCCAGCAGCACGGGGGGGCGGAGAGGAAACATTCAGTACTTC. Its protein product is CASSTGGRRGNIQYF.

This clonotype has a count of ten or more. This chain connects TRBV7-2 to TRBJ2-7; TRBD2 agrees at 8 bases. In germline, CDR1 is SGHTA, CDR2 FQGNSA. This CDR3 region has 15 residues. With 3 bases clipped from V and 0 bases from J, the junction kept 4 bases outside the gene matches. The CDR3 DNA is TGTGCCAGCAGCTTGCGGGGGGCGAGCTCCTACGAGCAGTACTTC. Its protein product is CASSLRGASSYEQYF.

There are many counts of this clonotype. The chain links TRBV2 to TRBJ2-3, with TRBD2 identical over 7 bases. Germline V CDR1 and CDR2: SNHLY, FYNNEI. Unmatched junction bases numbered 12, after V lost 6 bases and J lost 0 bases. The CDR3 sequence is 17 residues long. CDR3 coding DNA: TGTGCCAGCAGACCCTTGGGTGGGCGGGAGAGCACAGATACGCAGTATTTT. This gives the protein CASRPLGGRESTDTQYF.

The chain is built from TRBV6-1 and TRBJ1-2, with 7 bases lining up with TRBD1. The V gene end was trimmed by 7 bases and the J gene end by 3 bases; junction bases not matched to a gene: 8. The CDR3 is 14 residues long. Germline V lookup: CDR1 MNHNS, CDR2 SASEGT. CDR3 region: CASITTGKDYGYTF. DNA for the CDR3: TGTGCCAGCATCACGACAGGGAAAGACTATGGCTACACCTTC.

This clonotype has at least ten counts. The chain links TRBV11-3 to TRBJ2-5; 7 nucleotides align to TRBD2. This CDR3 has 15 amino acids. V shed 8 bases, J shed 5 bases, and the junction held 14 bases outside the gene matches. CDR1 and CDR2 from the germline V gene are SGHNT and YENEEA. The CDR3 is CASGRPTGGVETQYF. CDR3 coding DNA: TGTGCCAGCGGGCGCCCTACGGGGGGTGTGGAGACCCAGTACTTC. The complete variable domain, with remaining parts taken from reference TRBV11-3 and TRBJ2-5, reads EAGVVQSPRYKIIEKKQPVAFWCNPISGHNTLYWYLQNLGQGPELLIRYENEEAVDDSQLPKDRFSAERLKGVDSTLKIQPAELGDSAVYLCASGRPTGGVETQYFGPGTRLLVL.

This clonotype was counted only a few times. Here the CDR3 reads CASSLSPHNEQFF. In DNA, the CDR3 is TGTGCCAGCAGCTTATCTCCGCACAATGAGCAGTTCTTC. The chain has TRBV11-2 and TRBJ2-1; no clear D. The length of the CDR3 is 13 residues. Trimming removed 2 bases from V and 5 bases from J, with 7 bases in between. CDR1 is SGHAT and CDR2 is FQNNGV in the germline V gene.

This clonotype was observed a few times. The chain combines TRBV20-1 with TRBJ2-4; a possible D gene is TRBD2 (6 bases). CDR3 size: 12 residues. Germline CDR1 DFQATT, CDR2 SNEGSKA (reference sequence). V was shortened by 4 bases and J by 8 bases, with 12 bases between the two germline ends. CDR3 amino acids: CSAIGSDDIQYF. The CDR3 nucleotides are TGCAGTGCTATCGGGAGTGATGACATTCAGTACTTC.

The V call is TRBV7-9, the J call TRBJ2-6; unclear D gene. The CDR3 is 15 residues long. Per the germline V gene, CDR1 is SEHNR and CDR2 is FQNEAQ (reference sequence). V was clipped by 5 bases and J by 4 bases, with 12 bases between them. The CDR3 nucleotides read TGTGCCAGCAGCCGGTTAGTCACGGGGGCCAACGTCCTGACTTTC. It is translated as CASSRLVTGANVLTF. Full variable domain (remainder filled in from reference TRBV7-9 and TRBJ2-6): DTGVSQNPRHKITKRGQNVTFRCDPISEHNRLYWYRQTLGQGPEFLTYFQNEAQLEKSRLLSDRFSAERPKGSFSTLEIQRTEQGDSAMYLCASSRLVTGANVLTFGAGSRLTVL.

This chain links TRBV16 with TRBJ2-1, with 8 bases lining up with TRBD2. Germline V gene sequence: CDR1 KGHSY, CDR2 FQNENV. This CDR3 is built from 13 residues. The trim removed 7 bases at V and 9 bases at J, leaving 8 bases unmatched. DNA for the CDR3: TGTGCCAGCAAGAGCCGGGGGGGCCTTGAGCAGTTCTTC. Translating gives CASKSRGGLEQFF.

The CDR3 bases are TGTGCCAGCAGTTACGGGCCCACCGGGGAGCTGTTTTTT. Translating it yields CASSYGPTGELFF. The rearrangement uses TRBV6-2 or TRBV6-3 and TRBJ2-2, with no clear D. V was shortened by 2 bases and J by 4 bases, with 5 bases between the two germline ends. CDR1 MNHEY and CDR2 SVGEGT come from the germline V gene. The CDR3 extends over 13 amino acids.

A note on this clonotype: This clone may be a read error of a much larger clone one base away. V is TRBV27 and J is TRBJ2-2, with 7 bases identical to TRBD1. Germline CDR1 is MNHEY and CDR2 is SMNVEV (reference sequence). CDR3 length: 16 residues. In DNA, the CDR3 is TGTGCCAGCAGTTTTATGGGACAGAGCATCACCGGGGAGCTGCTTTTT. It yields the protein CASSFMGQSITGELLF.

In DNA form, the CDR3 reads TGCAGTGCTTCCGGGACTAGCGTTTACGAGCAGTACTTC. This translates into CSASGTSVYEQYF. The chain recombines TRBV20-1 with TRBJ2-7; 10 positions agree with TRBD2. Germline V gene lookup returns CDR1 DFQATT and CDR2 SNEGSKA (reference sequence). This CDR3 has 13 residues. The V gene end was trimmed by 5 bases and the J gene end by 4 bases; junction bases not matched to a gene: 5.

This clonotype was counted a few times. This chain uses TRBV3-1 with TRBJ1-5, with 7 bases matching TRBD1. The CDR3 sequence is 16 residues long. With 0 bases clipped from V and 2 bases from J, the junction kept 4 bases outside the gene matches. Looked up from germline, CDR1 is LGHDT and CDR2 is YNNKEL (reference sequence). CDR3 nucleotide sequence: TGTGCCAGCAGCCAAGACAGGGGGTCGGGCAATCAGCCCCAGCATTTT. It codes for CASSQDRGSGNQPQHF.

This clonotype was seen many times. The genes are TRBV6-1 and TRBJ1-5; weak D call: TRBD1 (6 bases). Germline V CDR1 and CDR2: MNHNS, SASEGT. V lost 5 bases and J lost 0, with 14 bases in between. This CDR3 is built from 16 residues. CDR3 region: CASSHSGGYSNQPQHF. The CDR3, as DNA: TGTGCCAGCAGTCACTCGGGGGGCTATAGCAATCAGCCCCAGCATTTT.

About this clonotype: A much larger clone sits a single nucleotide away, making a read error possible. V usage is TRBV12-3 or TRBV12-4 and J usage is TRBJ2-7; 9 bases align to TRBD2. The length of the CDR3 is 14 residues. The V segment lost 3 bases and the J segment 6 bases; nucleotides outside the gene matches: 6. As DNA, the CDR3 is TGTGCCAGCAGTTTGGAGCGGGAGGAACTCGAGCAGTACTTC. Protein: CASSLEREELEQYF.

The sample holds a few counts of this clonotype. The chain uses TRBV7-8 and TRBJ2-7, with unresolved D. Germline loops: CDR1 SGHVS, CDR2 FQNEAQ. The CDR3 length is 13 residues. Trimming cost V 5 bases and J 3 bases, with 11 bases left between them. The CDR3 here is CASSLGSYYEQYF. The CDR3 DNA follows: TGTGCCAGCAGCCTCGGATCTTACTACGAGCAGTACTTC. Looking up the rest from reference TRBV7-8 and TRBJ2-7 gives the full variable domain: GAGVSQSPRYKVAKRGQDVALRCDPISGHVSLFWYQQALGQGPEFLTYFQNEAQLDKSGLPSDRFFAERPEGSVSTLKIQRTQQEDSAVYLCASSLGSYYEQYFGPGTRLTVT.

This clonotype was counted ten times or more. This chain connects TRBV28 to TRBJ1-2; D might be TRBD1 (6 bases). CDR1 is MDHEN, CDR2 SYDVKM, per germline. V was cut by 9 bases and J by 7 bases, with 12 bases left in between. The CDR3 spans 11 residues. The CDR3 reads CASSRGGGYTF. Written as DNA, the CDR3 is TGTGCCAGTTCCAGGGGTGGTGGCTACACCTTC.